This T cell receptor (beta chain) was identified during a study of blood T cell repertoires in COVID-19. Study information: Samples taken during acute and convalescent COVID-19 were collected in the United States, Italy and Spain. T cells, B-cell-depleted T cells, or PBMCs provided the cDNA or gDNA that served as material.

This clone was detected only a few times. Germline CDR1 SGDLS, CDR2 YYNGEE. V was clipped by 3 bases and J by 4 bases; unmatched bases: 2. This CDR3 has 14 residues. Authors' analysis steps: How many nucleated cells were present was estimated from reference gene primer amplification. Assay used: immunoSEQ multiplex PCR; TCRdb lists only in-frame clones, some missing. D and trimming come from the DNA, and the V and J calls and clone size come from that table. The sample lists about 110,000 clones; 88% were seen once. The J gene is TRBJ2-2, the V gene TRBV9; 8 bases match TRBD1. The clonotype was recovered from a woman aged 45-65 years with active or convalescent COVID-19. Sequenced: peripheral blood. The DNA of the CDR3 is TGTGCCAGCAGCGGAACAGGGGGCACCGGGGAGCTGTTTTTT. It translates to CASSGTGGTGELFF. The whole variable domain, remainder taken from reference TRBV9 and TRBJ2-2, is DSGVTQTPKHLITATGQRVTLRCSPRSGDLSVYWYQQSLDQGLQFLIQYYNGEERAKGNILERFSAQQFPDLHSELNLSSLELGDSALYFCASSGTGGTGELFFGEGSRLTVL.